Listed here is a single T cell receptor beta chain. This sample stems from a study of OX40 agonist ivuxolimab in advanced cancers. Study-level background: The patients received ivuxolimab by intravenous route every 2 weeks at 0.01 to 10 mg/kg. From about 23 to 85 years was the age range, with a mean of about 54 years, and roughly 83% were male. Partial responses were observed in three patients, of whom one had hepatocellular carcinoma and two had cutaneous melanoma.

V lost 4 bases and J 5 bases, leaving 21 bases between the germline ends. This CDR3 has 16 residues. Per germline, CDR1 LGHNA and CDR2 YSLEER. TCRdb's copy holds only in-frame clones and misses some; the assay was immunoSEQ multiplex PCR. The sample yields tens of thousands of clones, about 90% seen once. The chain employs TRBV4-3 and TRBJ2-7; no definite D call. This specimen was CD4+ or CD8+ T cells sorted from blood, taken in a trial of the OX40 agonist ivuxolimab. The clonotype was recovered from an adult with an advanced solid tumor such as melanoma, head and neck, liver or kidney cancer. The DNA for the CDR3 is TGCGCCAGCAGCCCCAAGATTGGTACGGAATTCGACGAGCAGTACTTC. Its protein product is CASSPKIGTEFDEQYF.